A single TCR beta chain is shown here with its context. Its antigen is currently unknown. Germline V gives CDR1 SNHLY, CDR2 FYNNEI. The CDR3 extends over 14 amino acids. V was pared by 5 bases and J by 0 bases, with 3 bases of the junction left unmatched. This entry belongs to a study of cytomegalovirus exposure and HLA in healthy donors. Overall study results and limits: According to the study, around 180 TCR beta chains were cytomegalovirus-associated. Reportedly, a later analysis found an Asian-associated ancestry cluster had fewer N-insertions than the roughly 700-donor mean. In a later analysis, CMV-associated beta chains were mostly HLA-associated, it appeared. It was likely that a cluster of highly shared sequence variants was a sequencing artifact.

PCR was performed using 60 Vbeta and 13 Jbeta primers. The protocol was immunoSEQ multiplex PCR, while the TCRdb copy is restricted to in-frame clones and leaves out a portion. This repertoire shows around 150,000 clones, around two thirds found once; its top ten account for about 1.8%. Sequencing was done on a sample of PBMCs. The receptor was isolated from a male donor in good health and CMV-seronegative. V and J are TRBV2 and TRBJ2-7, with TRBD1 matching over 8 bases. The CDR3 is CASSRTGISYEQYF. The CDR3 DNA reads as TGTGCCAGCAGTCGGACAGGGATCTCCTACGAGCAGTACTTC.